This T cell receptor beta chain is drawn from a study of T-cell memory formation after mild COVID-19. This clonotype occurred a few times. V was clipped by 0 bases and J by 8 bases; unmatched bases: 4. This CDR3 has 15 residues. 5'RACE, which relied on constant-segment primers, yielded TCR alpha and TCR beta cDNA libraries carrying sample barcodes and UMIs. TCRdb re-analysed the 5' RACE reads in MiXCR, keeping a single row per CDR3 protein. The sample records about 190,000 distinct CDR3 sequences, about a sixth being singletons. Source material: PBMCs or a T cell subset sorted from them (not recorded which). This receptor was identified in an adult woman who had mild COVID-19 (a few samples of this study predate the infection). Cell type and time point are not known. The V gene is TRBV12-3 or TRBV12-4, the J gene TRBJ1-4, with TRBD1 matching over 9 bases. CDR3 in amino acids: CASSLADRGEEKLFF. CDR3 nucleotides: TGTGCCAGCAGTTTAGCGGACAGGGGAGAGGAAAAACTGTTTTTT.